This T cell receptor beta chain appears in the sequencing data of a study of blood T cell repertoires in COVID-19. Across the whole study: The United States, Italy and Spain supplied acute and convalescent COVID-19 samples. T cells, B-cell-depleted T cells, or PBMCs supplied cDNA or gDNA.

Authors' methods: Scientists estimated how many nucleated cells there were by amplifying reference gene primers. Profiling relied on immunoSEQ multiplex PCR, and the TCRdb table lists in-frame clones only, not all of them. That table is the source of V, J and clone size, and D and trimming were worked out from the DNA. This sample has 300,000 or so clones, with 90% found just once. The V end lost 3 bases, the J end lost 1 base, and 16 bases lay between the germline ends. From germline, CDR1 is KGHSH and CDR2 LQKENI. This CDR3 spans 16 amino acids. Seattle-derived patients entered the study during active infection and were followed longitudinally.

The clonotype was recovered from a woman aged 25 to 39 with COVID-19, enrolled during active disease. V is TRBV18 and J is TRBJ2-7; possibly TRBD2 for D (5 bases). The sample comprised peripheral blood. CDR3 DNA: TGTGCCAGCTCACCCGGCAGTGAGGGATATTCCTACGAGCAGTACTTC. Translation: CASSPGSEGYSYEQYF.